The T cell receptor (beta chain) under discussion was sequenced for a study of T cell responses to AZD1222 COVID-19 vaccine. The CDR3 has 12 residues. The germline V gene has CDR1 SQVTM and CDR2 ANQGSEA. Trimming left V 6 bases short and J 1 base short, with 7 bases between. Here immunoSEQ multiplex PCR was the method, and the copy in TCRdb shows in-frame clones only, minus some. Counted here are tens of thousands of clones, approximately 88% occurring once; the ten biggest clones make up more than 8%. This clone was seen a single time. What it binds is not known. Study-wide findings and caveats: Unmutated variant regions reportedly attract nearly half of all spike-specific TCRs. White British ancestry dominated among donors, who included more females, and clonal diversity was possibly underestimated. Along spike, vaccine-associated CD4 TCRs were found throughout, with dominance at 160-218 and 743-854. Only six individuals given AZD1222 were seropositive at baseline.

This material consisted of peripheral blood, taken 28 days after the second dose of the MenACWY control vaccine. The chain joins TRBV29-1 to TRBJ1-3, with no clear D. This TCR was recovered from an adult who received the MenACWY meningococcal vaccine as a control. The CDR3 here is CSVRLSGNTIYF. Here the CDR3 DNA reads TGCAGCGTACGGCTTTCTGGAAACACCATATATTTT.